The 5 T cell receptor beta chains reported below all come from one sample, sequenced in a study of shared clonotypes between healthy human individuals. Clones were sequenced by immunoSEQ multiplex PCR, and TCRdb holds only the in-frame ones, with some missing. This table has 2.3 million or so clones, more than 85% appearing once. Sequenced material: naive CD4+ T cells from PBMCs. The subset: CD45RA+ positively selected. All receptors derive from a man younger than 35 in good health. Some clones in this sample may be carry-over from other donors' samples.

This chain's CDR3 is CSVRRRQETQYF. The CDR3 nucleotides are TGCAGCGTTCGGCGGAGGCAAGAGACCCAGTACTTC. The chain recombines TRBV29-1 with TRBJ2-5, with D perhaps matching TRBD2 (5 bases). The CDR3 has 12 amino acids. Between the trimmed V and J ends, which lost 5 bases and 2 bases, there was a span of 9 bases. Germline CDR1 and CDR2: SQVTM and ANQGSEA.

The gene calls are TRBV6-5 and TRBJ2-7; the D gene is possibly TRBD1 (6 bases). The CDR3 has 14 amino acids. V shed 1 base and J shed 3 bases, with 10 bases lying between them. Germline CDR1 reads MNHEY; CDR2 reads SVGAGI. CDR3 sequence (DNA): TGTGCCAGCAGTTACTTCGGCAGGGGCTACGAGCAGTACTTC. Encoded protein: CASSYFGRGYEQYF.

CDR3 DNA sequence: TGTGCCAGCAGCCAATTTCACGACGGCTGGGAGACCCAGTACTTC. It is translated as CASSQFHDGWETQYF. The chain recombines TRBV4-2 with TRBJ2-5; D ambiguous. V was cut by 2 bases and J by 5 bases, with 15 bases left in between. Germline CDR1 is LGHNA and CDR2 is YNFKEQ. The CDR3 sequence is 15 residues long.

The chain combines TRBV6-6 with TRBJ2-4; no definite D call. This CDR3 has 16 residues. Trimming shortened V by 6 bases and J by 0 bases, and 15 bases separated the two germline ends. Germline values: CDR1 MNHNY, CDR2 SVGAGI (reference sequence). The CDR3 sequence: CASRRTKETAKNIQYF. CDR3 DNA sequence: TGTGCCAGCAGAAGAACTAAAGAGACAGCCAAAAACATTCAGTACTTC.

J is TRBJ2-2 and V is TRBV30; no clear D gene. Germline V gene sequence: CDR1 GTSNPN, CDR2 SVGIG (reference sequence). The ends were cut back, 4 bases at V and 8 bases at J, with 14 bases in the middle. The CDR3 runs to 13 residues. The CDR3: CAWTALSAGELFF. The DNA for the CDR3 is TGTGCCTGGACTGCTTTATCGGCGGGGGAGCTGTTTTTT. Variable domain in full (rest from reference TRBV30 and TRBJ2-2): SQTIHQWPATLVQPVGSPLSLECTVEGTSNPNLYWYRQAAGRGLQLLFYSVGIGQISSEVPQNLSASRPQDRQFILSSKKLLLSDSGFYLCAWTALSAGELFFGEGSRLTVL.